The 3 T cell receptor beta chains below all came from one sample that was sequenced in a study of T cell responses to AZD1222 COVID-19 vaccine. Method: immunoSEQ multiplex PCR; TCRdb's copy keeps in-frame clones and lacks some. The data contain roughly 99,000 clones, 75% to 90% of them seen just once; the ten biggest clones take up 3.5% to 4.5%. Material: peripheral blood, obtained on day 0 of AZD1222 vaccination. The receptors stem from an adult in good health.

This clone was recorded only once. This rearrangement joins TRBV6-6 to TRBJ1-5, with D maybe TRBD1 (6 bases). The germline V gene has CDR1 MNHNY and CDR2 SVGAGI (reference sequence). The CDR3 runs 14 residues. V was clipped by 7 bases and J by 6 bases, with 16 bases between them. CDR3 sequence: CASIPRGVGQPQHF. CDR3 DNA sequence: TGTGCCAGCATTCCCAGGGGAGTGGGTCAGCCCCAGCATTTT.

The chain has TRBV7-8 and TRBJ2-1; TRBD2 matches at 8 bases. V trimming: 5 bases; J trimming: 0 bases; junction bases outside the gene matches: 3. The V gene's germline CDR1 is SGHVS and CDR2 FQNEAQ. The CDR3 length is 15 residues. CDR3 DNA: TGTGCCAGCAGCCTGAGCGGGAGCTCCTACAATGAGCAGTTCTTC. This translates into CASSLSGSSYNEQFF. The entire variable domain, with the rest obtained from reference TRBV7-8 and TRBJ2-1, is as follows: GAGVSQSPRYKVAKRGQDVALRCDPISGHVSLFWYQQALGQGPEFLTYFQNEAQLDKSGLPSDRFFAERPEGSVSTLKIQRTQQEDSAVYLCASSLSGSSYNEQFFGPGTRLTVL.

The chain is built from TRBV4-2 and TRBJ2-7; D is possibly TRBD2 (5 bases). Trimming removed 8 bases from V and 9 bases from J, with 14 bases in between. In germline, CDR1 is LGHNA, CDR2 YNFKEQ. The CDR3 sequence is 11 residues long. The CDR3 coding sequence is TGTGCCAGCGGCTCGGGGTTAGCGCAGTACTTC. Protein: CASGSGLAQYF.